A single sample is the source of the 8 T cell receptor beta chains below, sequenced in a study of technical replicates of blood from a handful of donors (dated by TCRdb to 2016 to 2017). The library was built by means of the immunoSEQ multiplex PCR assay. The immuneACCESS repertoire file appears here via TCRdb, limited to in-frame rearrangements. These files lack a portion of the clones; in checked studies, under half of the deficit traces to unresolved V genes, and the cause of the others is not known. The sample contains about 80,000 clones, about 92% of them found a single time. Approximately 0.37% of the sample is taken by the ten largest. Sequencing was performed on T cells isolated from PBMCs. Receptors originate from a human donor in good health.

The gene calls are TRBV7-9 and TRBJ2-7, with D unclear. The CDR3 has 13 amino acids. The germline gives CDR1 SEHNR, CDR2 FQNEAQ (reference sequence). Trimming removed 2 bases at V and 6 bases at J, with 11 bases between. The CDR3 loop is CASSLSSGGEQYF. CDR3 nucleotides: TGTGCCAGCAGCTTATCCTCGGGTGGCGAGCAGTACTTC.

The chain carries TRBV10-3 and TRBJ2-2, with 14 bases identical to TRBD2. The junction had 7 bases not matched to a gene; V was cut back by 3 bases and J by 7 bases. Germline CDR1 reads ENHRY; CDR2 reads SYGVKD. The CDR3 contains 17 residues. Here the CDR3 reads CAISEEGLAGVVGELFF. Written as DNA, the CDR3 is TGTGCCATCAGTGAAGAGGGACTAGCGGGAGTGGTCGGGGAGCTGTTTTTT.

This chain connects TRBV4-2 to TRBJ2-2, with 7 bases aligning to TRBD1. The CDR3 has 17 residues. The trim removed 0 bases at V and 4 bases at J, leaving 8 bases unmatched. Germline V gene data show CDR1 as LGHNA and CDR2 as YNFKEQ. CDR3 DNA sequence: TGTGCCAGCAGCCAAGACCCCGGGACAGAGCTCACCGGGGAGCTGTTTTTT. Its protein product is CASSQDPGTELTGELFF.

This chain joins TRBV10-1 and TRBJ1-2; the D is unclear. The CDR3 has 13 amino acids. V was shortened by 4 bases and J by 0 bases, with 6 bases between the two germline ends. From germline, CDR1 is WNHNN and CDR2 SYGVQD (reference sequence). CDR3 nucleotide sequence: TGCGCCAGCAGTGTTAGTCCTAACTATGGCTACACCTTC. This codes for CASSVSPNYGYTF.

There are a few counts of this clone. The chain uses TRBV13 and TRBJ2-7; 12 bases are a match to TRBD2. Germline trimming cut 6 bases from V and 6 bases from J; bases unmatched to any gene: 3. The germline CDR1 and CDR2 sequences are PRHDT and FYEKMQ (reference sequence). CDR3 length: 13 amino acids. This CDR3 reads CASRLAGGGEQYF. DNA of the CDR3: TGTGCCAGCAGGCTAGCGGGAGGGGGCGAGCAGTACTTC.

CDR3 amino acids: CATQGQDFHGYTF. CDR3 nucleotide sequence: TGTGCCACCCAGGGACAGGATTTCCATGGCTACACCTTC. The V and J genes are TRBV19 and TRBJ1-2; 8 nucleotides align to TRBD1. The CDR3 is 13 amino acids. The germline CDR1 and CDR2 sequences are LNHDA and SQIVND (reference sequence). With 10 bases clipped from V and 6 bases from J, the junction kept 10 bases outside the gene matches.

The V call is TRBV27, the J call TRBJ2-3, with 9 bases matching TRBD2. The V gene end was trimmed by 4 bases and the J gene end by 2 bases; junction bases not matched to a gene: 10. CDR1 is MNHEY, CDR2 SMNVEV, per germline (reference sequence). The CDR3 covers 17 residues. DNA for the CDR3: TGTGCCAGCAGTTGGAGTAACCCGGGACTAGCCACAGATACGCAGTATTTT. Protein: CASSWSNPGLATDTQYF.

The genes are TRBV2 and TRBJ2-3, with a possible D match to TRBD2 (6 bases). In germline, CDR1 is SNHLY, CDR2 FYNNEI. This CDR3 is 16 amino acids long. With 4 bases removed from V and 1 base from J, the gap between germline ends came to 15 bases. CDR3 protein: CASSVLAATRTDTQYF. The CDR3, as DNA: TGTGCCAGCAGTGTACTAGCAGCCACCCGCACAGATACGCAGTATTTT.